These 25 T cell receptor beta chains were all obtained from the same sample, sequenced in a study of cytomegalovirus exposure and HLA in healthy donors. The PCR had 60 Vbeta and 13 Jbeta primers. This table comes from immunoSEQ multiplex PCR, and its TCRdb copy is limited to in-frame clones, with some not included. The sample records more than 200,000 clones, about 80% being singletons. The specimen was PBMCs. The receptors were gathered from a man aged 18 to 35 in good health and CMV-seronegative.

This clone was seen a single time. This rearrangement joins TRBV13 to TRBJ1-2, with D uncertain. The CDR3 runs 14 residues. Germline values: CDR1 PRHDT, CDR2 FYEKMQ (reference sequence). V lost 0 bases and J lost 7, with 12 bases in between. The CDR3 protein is CASSLGSIDGGYTF. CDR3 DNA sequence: TGTGCCAGCAGCTTAGGGTCCATAGATGGTGGCTACACCTTC.

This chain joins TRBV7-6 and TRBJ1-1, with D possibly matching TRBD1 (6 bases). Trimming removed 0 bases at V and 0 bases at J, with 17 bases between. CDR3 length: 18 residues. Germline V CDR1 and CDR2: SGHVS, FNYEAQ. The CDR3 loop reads CASSLAPVQGTLNTEAFF. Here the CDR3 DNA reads TGTGCCAGCAGCTTAGCGCCCGTCCAGGGGACCCTGAACACTGAAGCTTTCTTT. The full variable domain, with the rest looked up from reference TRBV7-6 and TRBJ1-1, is GAGVSQSPRYKVTKRGQDVALRCDPISGHVSLYWYRQALGQGPEFLTYFNYEAQQDKSGLPNDRFSAERPEGSISTLTIQRTEQRDSAMYRCASSLAPVQGTLNTEAFFGQGTRLTVV.

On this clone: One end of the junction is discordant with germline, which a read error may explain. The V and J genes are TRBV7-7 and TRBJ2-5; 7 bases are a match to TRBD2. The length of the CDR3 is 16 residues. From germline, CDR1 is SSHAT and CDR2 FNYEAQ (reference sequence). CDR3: CASSPGSMAGEETQYF. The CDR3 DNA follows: TGTGCTAGCAGCCCAGGGTCCATGGCGGGGGAAGAGACCCAGTACTTC. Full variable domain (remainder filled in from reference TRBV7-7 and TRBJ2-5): GAGVSQSPRYKVTKRGQDVTLRCDPISSHATLYWYQQALGQGPEFLTYFNYEAQPDKSGLPSDRFSAERPEGSISTLTIQRTEQRDSAMYRCASSPGSMAGEETQYFGPGTRLLVL.

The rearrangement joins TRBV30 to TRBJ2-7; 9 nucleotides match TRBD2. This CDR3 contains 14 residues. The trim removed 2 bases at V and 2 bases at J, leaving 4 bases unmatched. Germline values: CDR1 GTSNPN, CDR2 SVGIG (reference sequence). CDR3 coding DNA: TGTGCCTGGAGTCGCGGGGGGGTAGCCTACGAGCAGTACTTC. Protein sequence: CAWSRGGVAYEQYF.

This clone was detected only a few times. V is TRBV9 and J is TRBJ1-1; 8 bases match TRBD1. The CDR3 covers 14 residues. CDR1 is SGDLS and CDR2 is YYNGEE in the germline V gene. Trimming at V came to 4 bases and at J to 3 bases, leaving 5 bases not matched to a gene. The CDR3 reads CASSLTGDDTEAFF. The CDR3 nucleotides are TGTGCCAGCAGCCTGACAGGGGACGACACTGAAGCTTTCTTT.

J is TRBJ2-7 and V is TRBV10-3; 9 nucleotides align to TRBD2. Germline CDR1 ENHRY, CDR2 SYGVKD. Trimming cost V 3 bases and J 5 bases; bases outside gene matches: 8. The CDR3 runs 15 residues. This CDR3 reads CAISDPWTSENEQYF. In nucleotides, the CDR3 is TGTGCCATCAGTGACCCCTGGACTAGCGAAAACGAGCAGTACTTC.

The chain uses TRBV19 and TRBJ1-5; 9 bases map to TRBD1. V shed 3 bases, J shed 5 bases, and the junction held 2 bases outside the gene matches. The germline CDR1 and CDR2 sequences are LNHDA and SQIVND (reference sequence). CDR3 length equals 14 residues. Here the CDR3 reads CASSMGQGHQPQHF. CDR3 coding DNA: TGTGCCAGTAGTATGGGACAGGGCCATCAGCCCCAGCATTTT.

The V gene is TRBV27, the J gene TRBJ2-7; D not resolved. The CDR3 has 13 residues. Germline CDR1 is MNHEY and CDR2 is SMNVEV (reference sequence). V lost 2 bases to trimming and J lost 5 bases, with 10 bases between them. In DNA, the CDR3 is TGTGCCAGCAGTTTACCCAGGCTCCACGAGCAGTACTTC. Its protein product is CASSLPRLHEQYF.

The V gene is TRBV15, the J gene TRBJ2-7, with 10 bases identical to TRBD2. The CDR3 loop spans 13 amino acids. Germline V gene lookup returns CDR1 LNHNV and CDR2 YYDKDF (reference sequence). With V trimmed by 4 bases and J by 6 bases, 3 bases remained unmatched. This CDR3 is CATSTGTSVEQYF. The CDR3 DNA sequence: TGTGCCACCAGCACCGGGACTAGCGTCGAGCAGTACTTC.

CDR3 in DNA: TGCAGCGTGGCCGGGACTAGCGGGGAGGATACGCAGTATTTT. Translating it yields CSVAGTSGEDTQYF. The chain links TRBV29-1 to TRBJ2-3; 13 nucleotides match TRBD2. CDR1 is SQVTM, CDR2 ANQGSEA, per germline. Trimming cost V 6 bases and J 6 bases; bases outside gene matches: 6. The length of the CDR3 is 14 residues.

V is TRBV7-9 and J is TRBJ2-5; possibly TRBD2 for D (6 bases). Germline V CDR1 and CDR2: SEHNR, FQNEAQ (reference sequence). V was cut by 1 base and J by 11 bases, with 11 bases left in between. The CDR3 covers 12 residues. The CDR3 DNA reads TGTGCCAGCAGCTTAGTTGATCGGGAGCAGTACTTC. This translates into CASSLVDREQYF.

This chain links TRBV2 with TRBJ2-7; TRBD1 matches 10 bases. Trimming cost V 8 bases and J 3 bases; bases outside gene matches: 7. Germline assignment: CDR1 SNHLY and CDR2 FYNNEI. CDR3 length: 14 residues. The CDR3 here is CASLTGQGNYEQYF. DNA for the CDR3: TGTGCCAGCCTAACGGGACAGGGGAACTACGAGCAGTACTTC.

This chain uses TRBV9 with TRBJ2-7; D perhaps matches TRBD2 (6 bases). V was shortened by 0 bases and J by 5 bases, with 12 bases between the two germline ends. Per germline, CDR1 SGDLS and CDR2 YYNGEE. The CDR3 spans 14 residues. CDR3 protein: CASSVEGGANEQYF. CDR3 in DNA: TGTGCCAGCAGCGTAGAGGGCGGGGCCAACGAGCAGTACTTC.

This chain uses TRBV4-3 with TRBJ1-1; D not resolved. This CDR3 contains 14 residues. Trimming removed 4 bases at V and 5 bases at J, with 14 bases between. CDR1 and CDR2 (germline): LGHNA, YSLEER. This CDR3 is CASSRLLGGTEAFF. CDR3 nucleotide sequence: TGCGCCAGCAGCCGGCTTCTGGGAGGAACTGAAGCTTTCTTT.

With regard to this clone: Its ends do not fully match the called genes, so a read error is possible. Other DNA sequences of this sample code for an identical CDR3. The CDR3 DNA follows: TGCAGCGTTGAATTGGAGGAGACAGGGAGGAGCGAAAAGCTGTTTTTT. Translated: CSVELEETGRSEKLFF. V gene TRBV29-1 combines with J gene TRBJ1-4, with 7 bases aligning to TRBD1. In germline, CDR1 is SQVTM, CDR2 ANQGSEA. This CDR3 comprises 16 residues.

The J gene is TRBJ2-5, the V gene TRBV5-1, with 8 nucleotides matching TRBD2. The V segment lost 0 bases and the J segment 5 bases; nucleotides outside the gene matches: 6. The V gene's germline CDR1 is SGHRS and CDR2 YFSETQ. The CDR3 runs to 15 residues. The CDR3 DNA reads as TGCGCCAGCAGCTTGGATGGGACTAGTGGGGAGACCCAGTACTTC. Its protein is CASSLDGTSGETQYF.

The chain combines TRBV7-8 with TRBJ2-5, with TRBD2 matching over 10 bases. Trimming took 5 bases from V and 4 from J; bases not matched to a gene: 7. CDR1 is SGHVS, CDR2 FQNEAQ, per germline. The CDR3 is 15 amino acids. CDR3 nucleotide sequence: TGTGCCAGCAGCAACTGGGCTAGCGGGGGAGAGACCCAGTACTTC. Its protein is CASSNWASGGETQYF.

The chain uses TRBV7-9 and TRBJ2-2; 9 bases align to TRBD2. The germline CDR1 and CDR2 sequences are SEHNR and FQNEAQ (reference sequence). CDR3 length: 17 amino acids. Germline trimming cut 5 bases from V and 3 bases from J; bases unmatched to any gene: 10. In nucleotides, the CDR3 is TGTGCCAGCAGCCCCGCCGGCGGGGGGGATGACACCGGGGAGCTGTTTTTT. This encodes CASSPAGGGDDTGELFF.

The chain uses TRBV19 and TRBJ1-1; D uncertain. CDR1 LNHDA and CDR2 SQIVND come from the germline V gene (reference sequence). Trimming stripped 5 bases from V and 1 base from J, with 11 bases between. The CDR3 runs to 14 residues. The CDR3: CASSLFVANTEAFF. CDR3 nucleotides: TGTGCCAGTAGTTTATTTGTAGCGAACACTGAAGCTTTCTTT.

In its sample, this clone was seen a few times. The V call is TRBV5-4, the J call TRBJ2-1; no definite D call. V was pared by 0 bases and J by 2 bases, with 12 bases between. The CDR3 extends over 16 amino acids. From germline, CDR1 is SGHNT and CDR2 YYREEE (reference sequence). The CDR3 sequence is CASSLDRLRTYNEQFF. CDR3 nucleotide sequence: TGTGCCAGCAGCTTGGACCGTTTGCGGACCTACAATGAGCAGTTCTTC.

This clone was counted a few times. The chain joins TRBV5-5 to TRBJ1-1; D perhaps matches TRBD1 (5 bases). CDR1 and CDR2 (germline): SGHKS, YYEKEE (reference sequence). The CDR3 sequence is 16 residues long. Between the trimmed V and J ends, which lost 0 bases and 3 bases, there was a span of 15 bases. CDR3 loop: CASSLARSGGDTEAFF. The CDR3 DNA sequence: TGTGCCAGCAGCTTGGCCAGGTCGGGGGGGGACACTGAAGCTTTCTTT.

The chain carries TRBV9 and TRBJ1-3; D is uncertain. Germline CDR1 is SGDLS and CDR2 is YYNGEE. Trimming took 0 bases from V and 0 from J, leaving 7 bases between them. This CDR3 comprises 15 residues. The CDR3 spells CASSVDWSSGNTIYF. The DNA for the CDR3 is TGTGCCAGCAGCGTAGACTGGAGCTCTGGAAACACCATATATTTT.

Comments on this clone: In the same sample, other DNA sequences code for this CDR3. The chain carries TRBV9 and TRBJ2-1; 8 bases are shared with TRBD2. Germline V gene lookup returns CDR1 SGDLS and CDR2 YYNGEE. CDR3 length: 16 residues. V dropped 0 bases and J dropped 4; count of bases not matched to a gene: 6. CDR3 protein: CASSVAGLAVYNEQFF. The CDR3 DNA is TGTGCCAGCAGCGTAGCCGGACTAGCCGTTTACAATGAGCAGTTCTTC.

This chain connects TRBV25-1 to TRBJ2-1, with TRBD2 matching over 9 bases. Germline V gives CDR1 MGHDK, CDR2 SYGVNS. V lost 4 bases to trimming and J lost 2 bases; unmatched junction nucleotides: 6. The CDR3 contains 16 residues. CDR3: CASSGKSGGPYNEQFF. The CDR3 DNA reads TGTGCCAGCAGTGGCAAAAGCGGGGGGCCCTACAATGAGCAGTTCTTC. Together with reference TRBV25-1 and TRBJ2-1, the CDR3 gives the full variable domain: EADIYQTPRYLVIGTGKKITLECSQTMGHDKMYWYQQDPGMELHLIHYSYGVNSTEKGDLSSESTVSRIRTEHFPLTLESARPSHTSQYLCASSGKSGGPYNEQFFGPGTRLTVL.

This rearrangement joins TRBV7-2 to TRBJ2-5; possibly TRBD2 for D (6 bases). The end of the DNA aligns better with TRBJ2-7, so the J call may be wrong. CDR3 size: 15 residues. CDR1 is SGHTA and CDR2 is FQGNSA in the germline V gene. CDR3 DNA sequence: TGTGCCAGCAGCTCCCTCGGGGGTAGCTCCTACGAGCAGTACTTC. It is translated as CASSSLGGSSYEQYF.